This T cell receptor (beta chain) was sequenced during a study of blood T cell repertoires in COVID-19. About the research overall: The origin of the acute and convalescent COVID-19 samples was the United States, Italy and Spain. T cells, B-cell-depleted T cells, or PBMCs supplied cDNA or gDNA.

Authors' processing steps: Estimation of nucleated cell counts was performed using reference gene primer amplification. Produced via immunoSEQ multiplex PCR; TCRdb's table is partial and in-frame only. V and J calls and clone size are those listed in that table; D and trimming were worked out from the DNA. This sample has some 80,000 clones, with 70% to 80% found just once. Trimming cost V 3 bases and J 13 bases, with 9 bases left between them. Germline CDR1 WNHNN, CDR2 SYGVQD (reference sequence). The CDR3 has 11 amino acids. In its sample, this clone was seen once. The rearrangement joins TRBV10-1 to TRBJ1-4, with D unresolved. The source of this sequence is a woman at least 80 years old with active or convalescent COVID-19. The sequencing input was peripheral blood. DNA of the CDR3: TGCGCCAGCAGTGACTCGAGGCGACTGTTTTTT. It encodes CASSDSRRLFF.